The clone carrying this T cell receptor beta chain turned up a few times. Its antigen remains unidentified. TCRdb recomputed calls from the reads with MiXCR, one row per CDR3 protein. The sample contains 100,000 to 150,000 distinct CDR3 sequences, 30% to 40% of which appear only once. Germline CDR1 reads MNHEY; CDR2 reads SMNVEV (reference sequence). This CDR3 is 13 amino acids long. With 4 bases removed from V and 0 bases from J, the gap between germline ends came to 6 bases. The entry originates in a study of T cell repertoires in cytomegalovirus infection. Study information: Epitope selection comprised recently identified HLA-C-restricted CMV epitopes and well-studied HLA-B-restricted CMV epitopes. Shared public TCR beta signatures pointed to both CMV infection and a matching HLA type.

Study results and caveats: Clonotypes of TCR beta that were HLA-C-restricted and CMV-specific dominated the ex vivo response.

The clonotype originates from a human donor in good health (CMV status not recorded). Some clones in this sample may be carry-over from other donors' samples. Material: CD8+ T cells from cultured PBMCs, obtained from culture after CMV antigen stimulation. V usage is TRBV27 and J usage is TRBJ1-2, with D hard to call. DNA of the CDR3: TGTGCCAGCAGTTCGGCCCCTAACTATGGCTACACCTTC. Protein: CASSSAPNYGYTF.